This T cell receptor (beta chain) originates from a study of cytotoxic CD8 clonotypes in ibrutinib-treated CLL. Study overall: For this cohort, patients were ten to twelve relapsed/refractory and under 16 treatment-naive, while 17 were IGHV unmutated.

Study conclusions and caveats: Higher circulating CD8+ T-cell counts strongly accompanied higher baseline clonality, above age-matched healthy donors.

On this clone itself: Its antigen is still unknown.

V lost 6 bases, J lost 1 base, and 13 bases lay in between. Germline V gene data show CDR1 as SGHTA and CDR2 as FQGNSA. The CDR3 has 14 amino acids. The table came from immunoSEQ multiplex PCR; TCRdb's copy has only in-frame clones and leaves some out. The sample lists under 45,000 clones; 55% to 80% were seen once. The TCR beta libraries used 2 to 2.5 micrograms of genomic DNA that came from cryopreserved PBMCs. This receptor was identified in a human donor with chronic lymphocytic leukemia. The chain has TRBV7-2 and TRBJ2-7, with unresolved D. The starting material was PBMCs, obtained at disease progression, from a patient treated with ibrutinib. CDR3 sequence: CASSFVVESYEQYF. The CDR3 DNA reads TGTGCCAGCAGTTTTGTAGTAGAGTCCTACGAGCAGTACTTC.